The rows below give T cell receptor beta chains drawn from one sample of a study of CXCR3-negative and CXCR3-positive naive CD8 T cells. Reprocessing the 5' RACE reads, TCRdb reports a single entry for every CDR3 protein and omits DNA. The data include roughly 41,000 distinct CDR3 sequences; the top ten clones carry less than 9.5%. The sequenced material came from memory CD8+ T cells from blood. These receptors were collected from a human donor in good health. Some clones in this sample may be carry-over from other donors' samples. Each CDR3 is given with its conserved first and last residue.

J: TRBJ2-1; V: TRBV29-1; CDR3: CSAQLLVNEQFF
J: TRBJ2-2; V: TRBV29-1; CDR3: CSVEESGWAGELFF
J: TRBJ2-3; V: TRBV7-9; CDR3: CASSSLQGPDTRYF
J: TRBJ2-1; V: TRBV9; CDR3: CASSVRASSYNEQFF
J: TRBJ1-1; V: TRBV4-2; CDR3: CASSQDAGNTEAFF
J: TRBJ2-7; V: TRBV7-9; CDR3: CASSSLGSRLGHEQYF
J: TRBJ1-2; V: TRBV21-1; CDR3: CASSKWPNDRSYGYTF
J: TRBJ2-3; V: TRBV29-1; CDR3: CSATGELEYTQYF
J: TRBJ2-3; V: TRBV4-1; CDR3: CASSQEGQGRWTDTQYF
J: TRBJ2-4; V: TRBV7-2; CDR3: CASSPGQGAYIQYF
J: TRBJ2-3; V: TRBV5-1; CDR3: CASSLTPTGDTQYF
J: TRBJ2-5; V: TRBV27; CDR3: CASSRRDLEETQYF
J: TRBJ2-1; V: TRBV7-3; CDR3: CASSPGGGQLFNEQFF
J: TRBJ2-5; V: TRBV7-9; CDR3: CASSLDRRQETQYF
J: TRBJ2-7; V: TRBV14; CDR3: CASSQDSTHEYEQYF
J: TRBJ2-1; V: TRBV3-1; CDR3: CASSQVGTYNEQFF
J: TRBJ2-3; V: TRBV5-8; CDR3: CASSLASGGVDTQYF
J: TRBJ2-7; V: TRBV7-9; CDR3: CASSSIPYDEQYF
J: TRBJ2-3; V: TRBV6-6; CDR3: CASSNGGAYDTQYF
J: TRBJ2-3; V: TRBV7-3; CDR3: CASSLRGGATDTQYF
J: TRBJ1-1; V: TRBV6-5; CDR3: CASSYDSEAFF
J: TRBJ2-5; V: TRBV7-2; CDR3: CASRPNSLETQYF
J: TRBJ2-3; V: TRBV20-1; CDR3: CSARRVGSADTQYF
J: TRBJ1-2; V: TRBV7-9; CDR3: CASSPGQGDYGYTF
J: TRBJ1-5; V: TRBV12-3/TRBV12-4; CDR3: CASSRQGWPRPQHF
J: TRBJ2-1; V: TRBV7-6; CDR3: CASSSDKGGSSYNEQFF
J: TRBJ2-3; V: TRBV3-1; CDR3: CASSQDEQVTDTQYF
J: TRBJ2-3; V: TRBV2; CDR3: CATEGGWGTDTQYF
J: TRBJ2-3; V: TRBV7-9; CDR3: CASSDRVTDTQYF
J: TRBJ2-1; V: TRBV28; CDR3: CASSPIAGGAVIEQFF
J: TRBJ2-1; V: TRBV28; CDR3: CATFERHNEQFF
J: TRBJ1-1; V: TRBV4-3; CDR3: CASSQNLEGVRAFF
J: TRBJ2-5; V: TRBV11-2; CDR3: CASSLGRETQYF
J: TRBJ2-5; V: TRBV21-1; CDR3: CASPTSGEPQETQYF
J: TRBJ1-6; V: TRBV7-2; CDR3: CASSLAVGESSYNSPLHF
J: TRBJ2-1; V: TRBV12-3/TRBV12-4; CDR3: CASRPGQGTSLLINEQFF
J: TRBJ2-2; V: TRBV27; CDR3: CASRIQVSSGGENGELFF
J: TRBJ2-7; V: TRBV28; CDR3: CASSSGSGYEQYF
J: TRBJ2-7; V: TRBV4-1; CDR3: CASSQEVAGGPYEQYF
J: TRBJ2-7; V: TRBV7-9; CDR3: CASSLQGLYEQYF
J: TRBJ2-1; V: TRBV29-1; CDR3: CSVPKLDISYNEQFF